Each of the 17 T cell receptor beta chains below was sequenced from the same sample in a study of vaccination and CD4 T cells after COVID-19 (dated by TCRdb to between 2021 and 2022). To prepare the library, PCR was applied. For sequencing, an Illumina iSeq 100 was employed. DNA from cultured CD4+ T cells underwent TCR sequencing with the Oncomine TCR Beta short-read assay at the Johns Hopkins FTIC core. TCRdb took the public reads, trimmed them with fastp at Q25, ran MiXCR for clone calling and kept in-frame beta chains. For every CDR3 protein sequence, its rows merge into one entry that carries the most common genes and DNA. This sample lists over 20,000 distinct CDR3 sequences; 30% to 35% were detected once. 8.6% of the sample comes from the top ten. Their antigens are not known. The meaning of the sample's time point label: late sampling 161 to 241 days after vaccination in three convalescent patients. Interpreted using the paper, the treatment or condition label stands for: 10-day PBMC culture with coronavirus spike peptide pools or control peptides (ViraFEST assay).

Source: CD4+ T cells from blood, cultured in vitro, taken about 7 months after SARS-CoV-2 vaccination. All receptors come from a human donor who had recovered from COVID-19.

The gene calls are TRBV12-3 or TRBV12-4 and TRBJ1-2, with 7 bases fitting TRBD1. The CDR3 is made up of 13 amino acids. The ends lost 7 bases at V and 7 bases at J; junction bases unmatched: 9. The CDR3 sequence is CASIRRAGGGYTF. Here the CDR3 DNA reads TGTGCCAGCATTCGGCGGGCAGGGGGTGGCTACACCTTC.

The chain joins TRBV7-9 to TRBJ2-2; TRBD2 might be the D (5 bases). V lost 5 bases and J 6 bases, leaving 13 bases between the germline ends. Germline CDR1 reads SEHNR; CDR2 reads FQNEAQ (reference sequence). CDR3 length equals 14 residues. CDR3 coding DNA: TGTGCCAGCAGCCCCTTGGGAGTGGCCGGGGAGCTGTTTTTT. Protein: CASSPLGVAGELFF.

The CDR3 sequence: CASSLLGLVGGYTF. The CDR3 DNA follows: TGTGCCAGCAGTTTACTAGGGCTCGTAGGGGGCTACACCTTC. This chain connects TRBV28 to TRBJ1-2, with unresolved D. The CDR3 length is 14 residues. Germline values: CDR1 MDHEN, CDR2 SYDVKM. V was clipped by 2 bases and J by 8 bases, with 15 bases between them.

The chain is built from TRBV15 and TRBJ1-1; 8 bases are a match to TRBD1. Losses at the gene ends were 0 bases for V and 6 bases for J; bases not matched to a gene: 6. CDR1 LNHNV and CDR2 YYDKDF come from the germline V gene (reference sequence). The CDR3 runs to 15 residues. CDR3: CATSREGDRGSEAFF. The CDR3 DNA sequence: TGTGCCACCAGCAGAGAAGGAGACAGGGGTTCTGAAGCTTTCTTT.

The rearrangement uses TRBV20-1 and TRBJ2-2; 7 bases align to TRBD1. Losses at the gene ends were 6 bases for V and 4 bases for J; bases not matched to a gene: 5. The CDR3 is made up of 13 amino acids. Germline CDR1 reads DFQATT; CDR2 reads SNEGSKA (reference sequence). The CDR3 here is CSALTGATGELFF. The CDR3 nucleotides are TGCAGTGCACTTACAGGGGCCACCGGGGAGCTGTTTTTT.

V and J are TRBV2 and TRBJ1-2, with D possibly matching TRBD1 (6 bases). This CDR3 spans 13 amino acids. V lost 3 bases, J lost 8 bases, and 13 bases lay in between. Germline CDR1 reads SNHLY; CDR2 reads FYNNEI. In DNA, the CDR3 is TGTGCCAGCAGTGACCCGACAGGCTGGGGCTACACCTTC. It yields the protein CASSDPTGWGYTF.

The chain carries TRBV28 and TRBJ2-5, with D perhaps TRBD1 (5 bases). Trimming took 6 bases from V and 5 from J, leaving 13 bases between them. The CDR3 runs to 13 residues. CDR1 is MDHEN, CDR2 SYDVKM, per germline. The CDR3 nucleotides are TGTGCCAGCAGCCTCGCAGGGATGGAGACCCAGTACTTC. It translates to CASSLAGMETQYF.

The genes are TRBV20-1 and TRBJ2-7, with 13 nucleotides matching TRBD2. Trimming took 0 bases from V and 6 from J; bases not matched to a gene: 2. Germline CDR1 DFQATT, CDR2 SNEGSKA (reference sequence). CDR3 length: 14 residues. This CDR3 is CSARDGTSGTEQYF. The CDR3, as DNA: TGCAGTGCTAGAGACGGGACTAGCGGGACCGAGCAGTACTTC.

This chain links TRBV7-2 with TRBJ2-3; 14 positions agree with TRBD2. V shed 5 bases, J shed 4 bases, and the junction held 5 bases outside the gene matches. The CDR3 is made up of 16 amino acids. The germline CDR1 and CDR2 sequences are SGHTA and FQGNSA. In DNA, the CDR3 is TGTGCCAGCAGCCGGGGGGGACTAGCGGGAGCAGATACGCAGTATTTT. This sequence encodes CASSRGGLAGADTQYF.

This clonotype was observed a few times. The chain employs TRBV20-1 and TRBJ2-6; no firm D call. CDR1 is DFQATT and CDR2 is SNEGSKA in the germline V gene (reference sequence). Trimming cost V 0 bases and J 0 bases, with 12 bases left between them. The CDR3 consists of 17 residues. The CDR3: CSARELGAPSGANVLTF. DNA of the CDR3: TGCAGTGCTAGAGAACTGGGCGCTCCCTCTGGGGCCAACGTCCTGACTTTC.

The table lists this clonotype with a few counts. V gene TRBV4-2 combines with J gene TRBJ1-1; D might be TRBD1 (5 bases). Germline CDR1 is LGHNA and CDR2 is YNFKEQ. Between the trimmed V and J ends, which lost 0 bases and 2 bases, there was a span of 13 bases. The CDR3 sequence is 16 residues long. CDR3 sequence reads: CASSQDSRQGNTEAFF. The CDR3 DNA reads as TGTGCCAGCAGCCAAGATAGTAGGCAGGGAAACACTGAAGCTTTCTTT.

The rearrangement joins TRBV11-2 to TRBJ1-2; 7 bases align to TRBD1. V lost 4 bases and J lost 8; bases outside the gene matches: 13. Germline CDR1 reads SGHAT; CDR2 reads FQNNGV. This CDR3 contains 15 residues. Written as DNA, the CDR3 is TGTGCCAGCAGCTCCCCCGGGACAGAGCGCGCAGGCTACACCTTC. It encodes CASSSPGTERAGYTF.

V gene TRBV2 combines with J gene TRBJ1-2; 7 bases match TRBD1. The CDR3 extends over 13 amino acids. Germline loops: CDR1 SNHLY, CDR2 FYNNEI. V was pared by 5 bases and J by 3 bases, with 3 bases of the junction left unmatched. CDR3 DNA: TGTGCCAGCAGTCCCCAGGGGGACTATGGCTACACCTTC. Amino acid sequence: CASSPQGDYGYTF.

This chain uses TRBV7-8 with TRBJ2-3; 8 bases match TRBD1. The V gene's germline CDR1 is SGHVS and CDR2 FQNEAQ. The CDR3 runs 15 residues. The V gene end was trimmed by 1 base and the J gene end by 2 bases; junction bases not matched to a gene: 2. CDR3 sequence reads: CASSLGTGITDTQYF. The CDR3 nucleotides read TGTGCCAGCAGCTTAGGGACAGGGATCACAGATACGCAGTATTTT.

This clonotype occurred a few times. The V call is TRBV20-1, the J call TRBJ2-5, with 11 nucleotides matching TRBD2. V shed 5 bases, J shed 12 bases, and the junction held 11 bases outside the gene matches. The CDR3 is made up of 13 amino acids. The germline CDR1 and CDR2 sequences are DFQATT and SNEGSKA (reference sequence). CDR3 loop: CSAGLAGGRAKYF. The CDR3 DNA reads TGCAGTGCTGGGCTAGCGGGAGGTAGGGCGAAGTACTTC.

The CDR3 is CASSLTGPNTEAFF. In DNA, the CDR3 is TGTGCCAGCAGCTTAACCGGGCCGAACACTGAAGCTTTCTTT. The chain combines TRBV7-2 with TRBJ1-1; no definite D call. Trimming pared 2 bases from V and 1 base from J, leaving 8 bases between. Germline-derived CDR1 and CDR2 are SGHTA and FQGNSA. The CDR3 is 14 residues long.

This clonotype was counted only a few times. The chain couples TRBV20-1 to TRBJ2-3, with 10 bases aligning to TRBD2. The CDR3 totals 14 residues. Germline lookup yields CDR1 DFQATT and CDR2 SNEGSKA (reference sequence). J lost 3 bases, V lost 6 bases, and 6 bases had no gene match. The CDR3 sequence is CSARTSGNTDTQYF. The CDR3 DNA follows: TGCAGTGCCCGGACTAGCGGAAATACAGATACGCAGTATTTT.